Presented here are 29 T cell receptor beta chains from one specimen sequenced in a study of blood T cells in healthy people across ages. A second PCR of roughly 6 to 12 cycles used a sample-barcoded 5' primer and a J-beta primer mix. TCRdb redid the calling of the 5' RACE reads with MiXCR, one entry per CDR3 protein. The sample has 800,000 or so distinct CDR3 sequences; approximately 67% are singletons. Sequenced sample: blood. All receptors come from a man aged 25-45 years in good health.

This clonotype has a single count. V is TRBV5-1 and J is TRBJ2-2; TRBD1 agrees at 7 bases. Germline CDR1 is SGHRS and CDR2 is YFSETQ. The CDR3 runs to 16 residues. V dropped 1 base and J dropped 5; count of bases not matched to a gene: 8. The DNA for the CDR3 is TGCGCCAGCAGCTTGACCTGGGACAGCCCAACCGGGGAGCTGTTTTTT. Amino acid sequence: CASSLTWDSPTGELFF.

V and J are TRBV20-1 and TRBJ2-5; D possibly matches TRBD1 or TRBD2 (5 bases each). There are 11 residues in the CDR3. V lost 3 bases, J lost 5 bases, and 7 bases lay in between. Looked up from germline, CDR1 is DFQATT and CDR2 is SNEGSKA (reference sequence). The CDR3 reads CSASREETQYF. Here the CDR3 DNA reads TGCAGTGCTAGCAGGGAGGAGACCCAGTACTTC.

The chain uses TRBV27 and TRBJ2-5, with a weak D call TRBD2 (5 bases). With 2 bases removed from V and 11 bases from J, the gap between germline ends came to 15 bases. The CDR3 extends over 13 amino acids. Germline V gives CDR1 MNHEY, CDR2 SMNVEV (reference sequence). The CDR3 region is CASSLKIGSEQYF. The CDR3 coding sequence is TGTGCCAGCAGTTTAAAGATTGGGAGTGAGCAGTACTTC.

This clonotype occurred a few times. V and J are TRBV6-5 and TRBJ2-1, with TRBD2 identical over 12 bases. CDR3 size: 14 residues. CDR1 is MNHEY and CDR2 is SVGAGI in the germline V gene. The trim removed 5 bases at V and 11 bases at J, leaving 7 bases unmatched. Here the CDR3 DNA reads TGTGCCAGCAGTCCCCAGACTAGCGGGGGAAAGCAGTTCTTC. Translation gives CASSPQTSGGKQFF.

The chain is built from TRBV20-1 and TRBJ2-1; D unresolved. V was shortened by 6 bases and J by 6 bases, with 24 bases between the two germline ends. In germline, CDR1 is DFQATT, CDR2 SNEGSKA (reference sequence). The CDR3 has 16 amino acids. CDR3 nucleotides: TGCAGTGCGAAGATGTTTTCTGGGCAGCGAGGCAATGAGCAGTTCTTC. The encoded protein is CSAKMFSGQRGNEQFF.

In its sample, this clonotype was seen a few times. This rearrangement joins TRBV6-5 to TRBJ1-2; weak D call: TRBD1 (6 bases). Germline V gene lookup returns CDR1 MNHEY and CDR2 SVGAGI. Trimming left V 4 bases short and J 4 bases short, with 16 bases between. The CDR3 sequence is 15 residues long. CDR3 sequence (DNA): TGTGCCAGCAGTTCGTCTACAGGGTTGATCTATGGCTACACCTTC. It is translated as CASSSSTGLIYGYTF.

On this clonotype: An end of the junction differs from the germline gene, which may be a read error. This chain connects TRBV5-1 to TRBJ2-7; D is perhaps TRBD1 (5 bases). Germline V gives CDR1 SGHRS, CDR2 YFSETQ. The CDR3 has 12 residues. CDR3 loop: CASILDGAEQYF. DNA for the CDR3: TGCGCCAGCATCTTGGATGGGGCCGAGCAGTACTTC.

The CDR3 region has the DNA TGTGCCAGCAGCGTAGCAGGACTAGCCTCGCTCACAGATACGCAGTATTTT. Translation: CASSVAGLASLTDTQYF. The rearrangement links TRBV9 to TRBJ2-3; the match to TRBD2 covers 8 bases. CDR3 length equals 17 residues. V lost 0 bases, J lost 2 bases, and 8 bases stayed unmatched. Looked up from germline, CDR1 is SGDLS and CDR2 is YYNGEE.

The J gene is TRBJ2-7, the V gene TRBV14; D might be TRBD1 (5 bases). The length of the CDR3 is 14 residues. Per germline, CDR1 SGHDN and CDR2 FVKESK. V was pared by 1 base and J by 2 bases, with 9 bases between. In DNA form, the CDR3 reads TGTGCCAGCAGCCAAGGACAGAGAACCTACGAGCAGTACTTC. It specifies CASSQGQRTYEQYF.

The chain joins TRBV5-1 to TRBJ2-3; no clear D. CDR3 length: 14 amino acids. The germline V gene encodes CDR1 SGHRS and CDR2 YFSETQ. V lost 7 bases, J lost 0 bases, and 12 bases lay in between. Here the CDR3 reads CASALSTSTDTQYF. CDR3 nucleotides: TGCGCCAGCGCCTTGTCTACTAGCACAGATACGCAGTATTTT.

CDR3 nucleotides: TGCAGTGCTAGAGTCCCCAACAGGGGGTACACTGCCTACAATGAGCAGTTCTTC. Translating gives CSARVPNRGYTAYNEQFF. This chain uses TRBV20-1 with TRBJ2-1; 8 bases align to TRBD1. CDR3 length: 18 residues. CDR1 and CDR2 (germline): DFQATT, SNEGSKA (reference sequence). Trimming cost V 1 base and J 2 bases; bases outside gene matches: 13.

V and J are TRBV5-1 and TRBJ1-2; 7 nucleotides agree with TRBD1. V shed 4 bases and J 5 bases; nucleotides not matched to a gene: 5. The V gene's germline CDR1 is SGHRS and CDR2 YFSETQ. The CDR3 runs 13 residues. CDR3 amino acids: CASSGDSKYGYTF. CDR3 nucleotide sequence: TGCGCCAGCAGCGGGGACAGCAAGTATGGCTACACCTTC.

This clonotype was counted a few times. The rearrangement joins TRBV29-1 to TRBJ2-4, with D possibly TRBD2 on 7 matching bases. CDR3 length equals 15 residues. V was trimmed by 8 bases and J by 13 bases, leaving 30 bases between them. Per the germline V gene, CDR1 is SQVTM and CDR2 is ANQGSEA. The CDR3 sequence is CSITTGRGLDGEQYF. CDR3 sequence (DNA): TGCAGCATAACCACAGGGAGGGGACTCGACGGGGAGCAGTACTTC. Full variable domain (missing parts from reference TRBV29-1 and TRBJ2-4): SAVISQKPSRDICQRGTSLTIQCQVDSQVTMMFWYRQQPGQSLTLIATANQGSEATYESGFVIDKFPISRPNLTFSTLTVSNMSPEDSSIYLCSITTGRGLDGEQYFGAGTRLSVL.

J is TRBJ2-1 and V is TRBV4-3; 8 nucleotides align to TRBD1. J gave up 2 bases and V 4 bases, and 7 bases lay outside the gene matches. CDR3 length equals 16 residues. In germline, CDR1 is LGHNA, CDR2 YSLEER. CDR3 in DNA: TGCGCCAGCAGCCGGGGGGACAGGATGCCCTACAATGAGCAGTTCTTC. As protein: CASSRGDRMPYNEQFF.

In its sample, this clonotype was seen a few times. The chain has TRBV20-1 and TRBJ2-5, with 10 bases identical to TRBD2. Germline V gene lookup returns CDR1 DFQATT and CDR2 SNEGSKA (reference sequence). V shed 3 bases, J shed 5 bases, and the junction held 12 bases outside the gene matches. The CDR3 length is 16 residues. The CDR3 coding sequence is TGCAGTGCTAGTCCCCCCAGCGGGGGGGCCGATGAGACCCAGTACTTC. It encodes CSASPPSGGADETQYF.

The V call is TRBV9, the J call TRBJ2-5; TRBD2 aligns across 11 bases. The germline CDR1 and CDR2 sequences are SGDLS and YYNGEE. The V segment lost 0 bases and the J segment 0 bases; nucleotides outside the gene matches: 7. This CDR3 comprises 18 residues. CDR3 amino acids: CASSVAASGGSYQETQYF. CDR3 nucleotides: TGTGCCAGCAGCGTAGCTGCTAGCGGGGGGTCGTACCAAGAGACCCAGTACTTC.

The V and J genes are TRBV10-3 and TRBJ1-1; D gene ambiguous. CDR3 size: 15 residues. The V and J ends lost 10 bases and 1 base respectively, with 19 bases between them. Germline CDR1 ENHRY, CDR2 SYGVKD. The DNA for the CDR3 is TGTGCCACCCCCGACGTCCAATCCCAGAACACTGAAGCTTTCTTT. Amino acid sequence: CATPDVQSQNTEAFF.

V is TRBV29-1 and J is TRBJ2-1; 11 positions agree with TRBD2. Germline V gene sequence: CDR1 SQVTM, CDR2 ANQGSEA. This CDR3 is built from 21 residues. The V segment lost 4 bases and the J segment 2 bases; nucleotides outside the gene matches: 22. CDR3 sequence (DNA): TGCAGCGTTGCGGGCTTCGACAGGGAGCCTAGCGGGGGGCATCCCTACAATGAGCAGTTCTTC. Its translation is CSVAGFDREPSGGHPYNEQFF.

The chain has TRBV6-5 and TRBJ1-4; D might be TRBD1 (5 bases). Germline CDR1 and CDR2: MNHEY and SVGAGI. The CDR3 contains 15 residues. Trimming left V 6 bases short and J 0 bases short, with 11 bases between. CDR3 coding DNA: TGTGCCAGCAGCCCAAGGACACCAACTAATGAAAAACTGTTTTTT. Translated, it gives CASSPRTPTNEKLFF.

This clonotype was counted a few times. The chain is built from TRBV12-3 or TRBV12-4 and TRBJ1-4; D gene uncertain. CDR3 length: 15 amino acids. Trimming cost V 3 bases and J 5 bases, with 13 bases left between them. CDR3 sequence reads: CASSFGGRGNEKLFF. As DNA, the CDR3 is TGTGCCAGCAGTTTTGGAGGCCGAGGAAATGAAAAACTGTTTTTT.

This clonotype was seen more than once but under ten times. V and J are TRBV7-8 and TRBJ2-7; 10 bases are a match to TRBD1. Germline-derived CDR1 and CDR2 are SGHVS and FQNEAQ. Unmatched junction bases numbered 7, after V lost 8 bases and J lost 3 bases. This CDR3 spans 14 amino acids. CDR3 protein: CASAETGGSYEQYF. The CDR3 nucleotides are TGTGCCAGCGCGGAGACAGGGGGCAGCTACGAGCAGTACTTC.

This clonotype was counted ten times or more. The chain links TRBV7-2 to TRBJ2-5; 9 positions agree with TRBD2. J lost 2 bases, V lost 5 bases, and 9 bases had no gene match. This CDR3 has 16 amino acids. Per the germline V gene, CDR1 is SGHTA and CDR2 is FQGNSA. CDR3 sequence (DNA): TGTGCCAGCAGCCAGAGAGCGGGGGGACTACAAGAGACCCAGTACTTC. The encoded protein is CASSQRAGGLQETQYF.

This clonotype was recorded a few times. This chain joins TRBV7-3 and TRBJ2-2; 8 bases line up with TRBD2. From germline, CDR1 is SGHTA and CDR2 FQGTGA. V dropped 2 bases and J dropped 1; count of bases not matched to a gene: 3. CDR3 size: 16 residues. In nucleotides, the CDR3 is TGTGCCAGCAGCTTAGGACTAGCAGGGAACACCGGGGAGCTGTTTTTT. Translating gives CASSLGLAGNTGELFF.

The chain links TRBV27 to TRBJ2-1; D remains unclear. The CDR3 covers 12 residues. The V and J ends lost 7 bases and 7 bases respectively, with 11 bases between them. Per the germline V gene, CDR1 is MNHEY and CDR2 is SMNVEV (reference sequence). This chain's CDR3 is CASIFIGNEQFF. Written as DNA, the CDR3 is TGTGCCAGCATTTTTATAGGTAATGAGCAGTTCTTC.

The chain employs TRBV20-1 and TRBJ1-5; D ambiguous. V dropped 2 bases and J dropped 0 bases, with 11 bases sitting between them. Germline CDR1 reads DFQATT; CDR2 reads SNEGSKA (reference sequence). This CDR3 contains 15 residues. In nucleotides, the CDR3 is TGCAGTGCTAGACCGACCCGAGATAGCAATCAGCCCCAGCATTTT. It encodes CSARPTRDSNQPQHF.

Here the CDR3 DNA reads TGTGCCAGCACCCGAAGGGGGGGGCCTCAGGGCTACACCTTC. It encodes CASTRRGGPQGYTF. The J gene is TRBJ1-2, the V gene TRBV12-3 or TRBV12-4; a weak D match, TRBD1 (6 bases). There are 14 residues in the CDR3. V lost 7 bases to trimming and J lost 8 bases, with 20 bases between them.

The J gene is TRBJ1-4, the V gene TRBV7-2; a weak D match, TRBD1 (5 bases). The CDR3 has 15 residues. Germline V gives CDR1 SGHTA, CDR2 FQGNSA. V lost 0 bases and J lost 4, with 9 bases in between. This chain's CDR3 is CASSLAAGFNEKLFF. The CDR3 coding sequence is TGTGCCAGCAGCTTAGCGGCAGGGTTTAATGAAAAACTGTTTTTT.

About this clonotype: One end of the junction does not line up with germline, which may come from a read error. The CDR3 nucleotides read TGTGCCACCAGCAGGGGGACTAGCGGCTCCTACAATGAGCGGTTCTTC. Translating gives CATSRGTSGSYNERFF. V and J are TRBV15 and TRBJ2-1; 11 bases are shared with TRBD2. CDR3 size: 16 residues. CDR1 is LNHNV, CDR2 YYDKDF, per germline (reference sequence). The variable domain in full, with the rest retrieved from reference TRBV15 and TRBJ2-1, is DAMVIQNPRYQVTQFGKPVTLSCSQTLNHNVMYWYQQKSSQAPKLLFHYYDKDFNNEADTPDNFQSRRPNTSFCFLDIRSPGLGDTAMYLCATSRGTSGSYNERFFGPGTRLTVL.

The V call is TRBV7-2, the J call TRBJ2-5, with unresolved D. This CDR3 spans 15 amino acids. V was trimmed by 2 bases and J by 0 bases, leaving 10 bases between them. Germline CDR1 and CDR2: SGHTA and FQGNSA. The DNA of the CDR3 is TGTGCCAGCAGCTTAAGCTATTTGGACCAAGAGACCCAGTACTTC. Amino acids: CASSLSYLDQETQYF.